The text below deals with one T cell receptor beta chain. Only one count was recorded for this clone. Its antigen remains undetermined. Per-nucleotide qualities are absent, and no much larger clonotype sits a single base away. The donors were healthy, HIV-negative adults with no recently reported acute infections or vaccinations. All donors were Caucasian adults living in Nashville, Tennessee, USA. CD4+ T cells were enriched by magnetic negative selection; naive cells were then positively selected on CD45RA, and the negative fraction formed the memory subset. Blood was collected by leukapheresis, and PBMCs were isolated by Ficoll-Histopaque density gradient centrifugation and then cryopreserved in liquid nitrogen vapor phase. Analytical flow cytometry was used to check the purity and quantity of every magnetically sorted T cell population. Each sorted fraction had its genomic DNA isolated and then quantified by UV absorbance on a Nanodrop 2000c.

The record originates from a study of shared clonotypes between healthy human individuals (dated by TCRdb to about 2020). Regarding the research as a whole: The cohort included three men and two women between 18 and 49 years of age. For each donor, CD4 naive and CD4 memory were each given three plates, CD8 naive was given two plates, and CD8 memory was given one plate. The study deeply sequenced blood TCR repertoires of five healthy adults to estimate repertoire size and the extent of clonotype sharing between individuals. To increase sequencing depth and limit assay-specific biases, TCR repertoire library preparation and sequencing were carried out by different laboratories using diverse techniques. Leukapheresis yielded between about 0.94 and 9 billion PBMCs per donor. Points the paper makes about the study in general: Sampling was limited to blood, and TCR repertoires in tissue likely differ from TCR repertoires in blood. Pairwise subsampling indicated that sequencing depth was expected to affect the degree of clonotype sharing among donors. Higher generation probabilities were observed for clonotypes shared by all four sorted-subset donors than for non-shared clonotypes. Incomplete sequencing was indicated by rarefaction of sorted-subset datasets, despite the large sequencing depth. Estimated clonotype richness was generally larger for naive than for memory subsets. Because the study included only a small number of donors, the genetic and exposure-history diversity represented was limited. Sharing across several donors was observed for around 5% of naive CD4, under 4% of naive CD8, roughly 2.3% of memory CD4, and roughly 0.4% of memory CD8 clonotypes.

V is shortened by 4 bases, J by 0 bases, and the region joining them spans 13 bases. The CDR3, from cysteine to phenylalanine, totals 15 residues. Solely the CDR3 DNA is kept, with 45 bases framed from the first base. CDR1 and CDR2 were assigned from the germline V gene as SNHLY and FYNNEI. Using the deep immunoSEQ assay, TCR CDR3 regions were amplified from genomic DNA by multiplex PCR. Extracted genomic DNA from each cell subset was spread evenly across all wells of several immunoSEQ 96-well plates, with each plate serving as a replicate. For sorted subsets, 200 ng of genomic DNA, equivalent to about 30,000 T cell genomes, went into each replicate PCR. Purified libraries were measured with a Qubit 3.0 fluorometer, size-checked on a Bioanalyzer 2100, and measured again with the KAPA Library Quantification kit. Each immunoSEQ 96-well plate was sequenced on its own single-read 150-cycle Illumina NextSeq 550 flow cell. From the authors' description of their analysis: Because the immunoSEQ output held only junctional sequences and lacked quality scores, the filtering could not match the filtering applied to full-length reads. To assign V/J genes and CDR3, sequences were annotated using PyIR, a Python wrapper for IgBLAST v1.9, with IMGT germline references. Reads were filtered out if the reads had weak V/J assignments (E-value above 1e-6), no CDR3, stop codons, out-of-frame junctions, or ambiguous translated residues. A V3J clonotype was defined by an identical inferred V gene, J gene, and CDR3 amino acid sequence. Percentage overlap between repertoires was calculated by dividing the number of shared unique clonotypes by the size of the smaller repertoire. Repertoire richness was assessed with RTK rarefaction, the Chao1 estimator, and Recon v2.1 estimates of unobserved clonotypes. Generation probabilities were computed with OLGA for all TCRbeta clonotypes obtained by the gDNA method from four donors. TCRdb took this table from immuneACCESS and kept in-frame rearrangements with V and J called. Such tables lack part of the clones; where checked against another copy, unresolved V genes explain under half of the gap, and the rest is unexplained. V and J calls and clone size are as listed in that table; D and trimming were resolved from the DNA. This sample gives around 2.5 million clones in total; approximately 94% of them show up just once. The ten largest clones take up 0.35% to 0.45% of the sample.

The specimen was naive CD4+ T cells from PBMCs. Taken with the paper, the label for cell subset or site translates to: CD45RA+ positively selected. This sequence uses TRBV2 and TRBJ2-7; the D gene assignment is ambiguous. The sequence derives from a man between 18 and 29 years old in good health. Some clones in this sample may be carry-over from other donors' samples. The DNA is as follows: TGTGCCAGCAGTGTGGATAAAGGTTACTCCTACGAGCAGTACTTC. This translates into CASSVDKGYSYEQYF.